The source of this T cell receptor (beta chain) is a study of blood T cell repertoires in COVID-19. Study overall: Samples representing acute and convalescent COVID-19 were sourced from the United States, Italy and Spain. In each case, the material was cDNA or gDNA derived from T cells, B-cell-depleted T cells, or PBMCs.

Remarks on this clone: Compared with germline, one end of the junction differs, possibly owing to a read error.

Using immunoSEQ multiplex PCR, the repertoire was profiled, and TCRdb retains in-frame clones only, with some absent. The sample holds approximately 280,000 clones, around nine tenths seen once. The CDR3 sequence is 14 residues long. CDR1 is LNHNV and CDR2 is YYDKDF in the germline V gene (reference sequence). Each recovered donor of Cohort 3 presented with two negative PCRs, clearance, or symptom resolution. Material: PBMCs or T cells enriched from blood (not recorded which). The sequence was collected from a woman aged 60 to 75 who had recovered from COVID-19. The chain carries TRBV15 and TRBJ2-1; 9 bases match TRBD1. The CDR3 DNA follows: TGTGCCACCAGCAGGGGACAGGGCTACCATGAGCAGTTCTTC. It codes for CATSRGQGYHEQFF.